One and the same sample provided the 4 T cell receptor beta chains below, sequenced in a study of PD-L1 blockade in urothelial cancer (dated by TCRdb to between 2016 and 2019). In light of the paper, this sample's time point label describes: pretreatment peripheral blood. Preparation of the library involved the immunoSEQ multiplex PCR assay. This is the immuneACCESS table as TCRdb keeps it, with only in-frame sequences that have V and J called. A part of the clones is gone; compared with another copy, unresolved V genes explain less than half, and the rest is unexplained. The sample data list 70,000 to 90,000 clones, and roughly 84% of these were observed just once. The leading ten clones occupy approximately 15% of the sample. Sequenced here: PBMCs, sampled around atezolizumab (anti-PD-L1) treatment. Receptors originate from a man between 60 and 75 years old with urothelial cancer.

The chain couples TRBV6-1 to TRBJ2-6, with D possibly TRBD1 on 7 matching bases. The germline CDR1 and CDR2 sequences are MNHNS and SASEGT. The length of the CDR3 is 17 residues. V dropped 3 bases and J dropped 0 bases, with 12 bases sitting between them. The DNA for the CDR3 is TGTGCCAGCAGTGATTTTCAGGGGGGCTCTGGGGCCAACGTCCTGACTTTC. This codes for CASSDFQGGSGANVLTF.

This rearrangement joins TRBV5-1 to TRBJ2-3; 7 nucleotides line up with TRBD2. This CDR3 is 17 amino acids long. The germline V gene encodes CDR1 SGHRS and CDR2 YFSETQ. The V gene end was trimmed by 2 bases and the J gene end by 0 bases; junction bases not matched to a gene: 9. The CDR3 nucleotides are TGCGCCAGCAGCTTCAGACTAGCTGATCCTAGCACAGATACGCAGTATTTT. Translating it yields CASSFRLADPSTDTQYF.

For this clone: At one end the junction does not follow the germline gene, possibly because of a read error. The chain is built from TRBV7-9 and TRBJ2-7; 9 nucleotides agree with TRBD1. Germline assignment: CDR1 SEHNR and CDR2 FQNEAQ (reference sequence). The CDR3 extends over 15 amino acids. The CDR3 reads CASSLGASTGGYSDF. CDR3 DNA: TGTGCCAGCAGCTTAGGGGCTTCAACAGGGGGCTATAGTGATTTC.

The chain carries TRBV5-5 and TRBJ2-5; the match to TRBD1 covers 8 bases. The V gene end was trimmed by 3 bases and the J gene end by 2 bases; junction bases not matched to a gene: 0. The CDR3 extends over 13 amino acids. CDR1 and CDR2 from the germline V gene are SGHKS and YYEKEE (reference sequence). Written as DNA, the CDR3 is TGTGCCAGCAGCTGGACAGGGCAAGAGACCCAGTACTTC. This gives the protein CASSWTGQETQYF.